The 9 T cell receptor beta chains in this list originate from one sample, sequenced in a study of blood T cells in healthy people across ages. A second PCR, run for about 7 to 11 cycles, used a sample-barcoded 5' primer plus a J-beta primer mix. Each CDR3 protein is one row after TCRdb ran MiXCR on the 5' RACE reads. The sample holds approximately 670,000 distinct CDR3 sequences; approximately 40% are singletons and the top ten take about 30%. The specimen was blood. Receptors were obtained from a man at least 80 years old in good health.

Only a few counts were recorded for this clonotype. This sequence joins TRBV7-8 and TRBJ1-6, with 10 nucleotides matching TRBD1. Germline CDR1 SGHVS, CDR2 FQNEAQ. The CDR3 sequence is 16 residues long. Trimming removed 2 bases from V and 9 bases from J; junction bases left unmatched: 7. In DNA, the CDR3 is TGTGCCAGCAGCTTAACTCCCGGGACAGGGGCTTCACCCCTCCACTTT. Residues: CASSLTPGTGASPLHF.

V usage is TRBV20-1 and J usage is TRBJ2-7; possibly TRBD2 for D (5 bases). From germline, CDR1 is DFQATT and CDR2 SNEGSKA (reference sequence). The V and J ends lost 6 bases and 2 bases respectively, with 20 bases between them. This CDR3 contains 15 residues. The CDR3 loop reads CSATRSQGLTYEQYF. CDR3 coding DNA: TGCAGTGCCACAAGGTCCCAAGGACTCACCTACGAGCAGTACTTC.

V and J are TRBV5-1 and TRBJ2-1; unclear D gene. Germline CDR1 and CDR2: SGHRS and YFSETQ. V was trimmed by 4 bases and J by 5 bases, leaving 16 bases between them. The CDR3 extends over 15 amino acids. Here the CDR3 reads CASSPGRPPNNEQFF. The CDR3 DNA reads TGCGCCAGCAGCCCTGGAAGGCCCCCGAACAATGAGCAGTTCTTC.

This clonotype was counted a single time. A much larger clone lies a single base off, so this may be a read error. CDR3 loop: CSVGGKFLDQPQHF. In DNA, the CDR3 is TGCAGCGTTGGAGGGAAATTCTTGGATCAGCCCCAGCATTTT. The chain is built from TRBV29-1 and TRBJ1-5; D unclear. CDR1 is SQVTM and CDR2 is ANQGSEA in the germline V gene. The CDR3 has 14 amino acids. V was cut by 4 bases and J by 5 bases, with 15 bases left in between.

V usage is TRBV9 and J usage is TRBJ2-6, with 7 bases matching TRBD1. This CDR3 contains 18 residues. The junction had 10 bases not matched to a gene; V was cut back by 4 bases and J by 0 bases. Germline V lookup: CDR1 SGDLS, CDR2 YYNGEE. CDR3 loop: CASSPLGTALSGANVLTF. The CDR3 nucleotides read TGTGCCAGCAGCCCTTTAGGGACAGCCCTCTCTGGGGCCAACGTCCTGACTTTC. The whole variable domain, filled in from reference TRBV9 and TRBJ2-6, reads DSGVTQTPKHLITATGQRVTLRCSPRSGDLSVYWYQQSLDQGLQFLIQYYNGEERAKGNILERFSAQQFPDLHSELNLSSLELGDSALYFCASSPLGTALSGANVLTFGAGSRLTVL.

This clonotype was seen a handful of times. This sequence joins TRBV4-3 and TRBJ1-2; TRBD1 matches 9 bases. The CDR3 totals 15 residues. Germline V gene sequence: CDR1 LGHNA, CDR2 YSLEER. The ends lost 1 base at V and 8 bases at J; junction bases unmatched: 8. The CDR3 DNA sequence: TGCGCCAGCAGCCAAGGAAACAGGGGGCAAGGAGGCTACACCTTC. Residues: CASSQGNRGQGGYTF.

The chain carries TRBV29-1 and TRBJ2-1, with TRBD2 matching 7 bases. The J call is doubtful: the DNA matches TRBJ2-7 better. This CDR3 has 13 residues. Germline CDR1 SQVTM, CDR2 ANQGSEA. In nucleotides, the CDR3 is TGCAGCGCTAGCGGAGCTACCTACAATGAGCAGTACTTC. Its translation: CSASGATYNEQYF.

This clonotype was detected a few times. The chain joins TRBV12-3 or TRBV12-4 to TRBJ1-4; the match to TRBD1 covers 9 bases. CDR3 length: 15 amino acids. Trimming at V came to 5 bases and at J to 6 bases, leaving 7 bases not matched to a gene. Written as DNA, the CDR3 is TGTGCCAGCAGTGAAGCCGGGACAGGGCATGAAAAACTGTTTTTT. Translated, it gives CASSEAGTGHEKLFF.

This clonotype appeared a single time. The V call is TRBV3-1, the J call TRBJ2-7; the D is unclear. Germline CDR1 and CDR2: LGHDT and YNNKEL (reference sequence). The CDR3 has 14 residues. V dropped 0 bases and J dropped 3 bases, with 9 bases sitting between them. CDR3 bases: TGTGCCAGCAGCCAAGACGTAGCAGGCTACGAGCAGTACTTC. It codes for CASSQDVAGYEQYF.